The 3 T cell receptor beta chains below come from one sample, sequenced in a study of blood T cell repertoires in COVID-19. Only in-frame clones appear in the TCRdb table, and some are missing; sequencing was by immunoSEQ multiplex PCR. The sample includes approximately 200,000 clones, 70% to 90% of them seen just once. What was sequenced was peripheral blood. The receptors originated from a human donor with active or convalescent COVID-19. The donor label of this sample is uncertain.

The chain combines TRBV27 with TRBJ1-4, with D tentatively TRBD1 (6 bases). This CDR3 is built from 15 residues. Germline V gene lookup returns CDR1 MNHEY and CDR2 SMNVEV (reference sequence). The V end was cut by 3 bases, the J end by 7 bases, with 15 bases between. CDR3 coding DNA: TGTGCCAGCAGTTTGACGGGCGGGGGCGTTGAAAAACTGTTTTTT. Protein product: CASSLTGGGVEKLFF. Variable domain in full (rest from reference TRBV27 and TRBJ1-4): EAQVTQNPRYLITVTGKKLTVTCSQNMNHEYMSWYRQDPGLGLRQIYYSMNVEVTDKGDVPEGYKVSRKEKRNFPLILESPSPNQTSLYFCASSLTGGGVEKLFFGSGTQLSVL.

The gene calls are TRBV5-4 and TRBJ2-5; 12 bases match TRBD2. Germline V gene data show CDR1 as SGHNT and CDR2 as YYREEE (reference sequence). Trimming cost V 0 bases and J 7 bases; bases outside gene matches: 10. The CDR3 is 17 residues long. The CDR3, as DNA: TGTGCCAGCAGCTTGGAACTAGCGGGGGGTATAATTGGGACCCAGTACTTC. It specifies CASSLELAGGIIGTQYF. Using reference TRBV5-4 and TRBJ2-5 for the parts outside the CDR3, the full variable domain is ETGVTQSPTHLIKTRGQQVTLRCSSQSGHNTVSWYQQALGQGPQFIFQYYREEENGRGNFPPRFSGLQFPNYSSELNVNALELDDSALYLCASSLELAGGIIGTQYFGPGTRLLVL.

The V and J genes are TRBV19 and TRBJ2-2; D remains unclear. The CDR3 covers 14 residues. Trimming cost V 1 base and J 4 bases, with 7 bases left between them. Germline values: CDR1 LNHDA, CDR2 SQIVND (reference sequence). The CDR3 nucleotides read TGTGCCAGTAGTATAGCGACATTCACCGGGGAGCTGTTTTTT. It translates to CASSIATFTGELFF. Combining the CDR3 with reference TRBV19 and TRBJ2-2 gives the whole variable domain DGGITQSPKYLFRKEGQNVTLSCEQNLNHDAMYWYRQDPGQGLRLIYYSQIVNDFQKGDIAEGYSVSREKKESFPLTVTSAQKNPTAFYLCASSIATFTGELFFGEGSRLTVL.